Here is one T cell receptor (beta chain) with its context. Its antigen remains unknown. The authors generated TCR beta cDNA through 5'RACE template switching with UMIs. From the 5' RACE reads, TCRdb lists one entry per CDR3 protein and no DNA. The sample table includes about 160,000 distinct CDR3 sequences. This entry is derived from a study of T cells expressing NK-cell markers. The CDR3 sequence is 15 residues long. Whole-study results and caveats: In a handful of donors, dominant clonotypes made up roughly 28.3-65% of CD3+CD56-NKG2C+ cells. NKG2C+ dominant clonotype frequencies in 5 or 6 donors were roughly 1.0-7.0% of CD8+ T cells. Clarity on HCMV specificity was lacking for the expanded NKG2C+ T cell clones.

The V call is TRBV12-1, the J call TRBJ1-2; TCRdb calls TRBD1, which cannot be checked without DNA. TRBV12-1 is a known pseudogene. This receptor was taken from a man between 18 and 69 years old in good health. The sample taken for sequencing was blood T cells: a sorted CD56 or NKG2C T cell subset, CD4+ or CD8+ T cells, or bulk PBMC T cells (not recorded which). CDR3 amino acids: CASSPGQELSYGYTF.